Each of the 7 T cell receptor beta chains below was sequenced from the same sample in a study of CD8 T cells in ankylosing spondylitis. Findings of the study overall: Fewer than ten highly homologous variants made up a TCR beta motif that seemed to typify ankylosing spondylitis blood.

From the 5' RACE reads, TCRdb called clonotypes with MiXCR, one entry per CDR3 protein. The sample holds 800,000 to 900,000 distinct CDR3 sequences, about 11% seen once. Their antigen targets remain unknown. Sequenced sample: blood, either unsorted or a sorted T cell fraction (not recorded which). The receptors were gathered from a male donor with ankylosing spondylitis.

This clonotype was seen many times. The rearrangement joins TRBV20-1 to TRBJ1-5, with D uncertain. V was trimmed by 6 bases and J by 3 bases, leaving 9 bases between them. From germline, CDR1 is DFQATT and CDR2 SNEGSKA (reference sequence). The CDR3 runs 12 residues. This CDR3 reads CSALWSNQPQHF. The CDR3, as DNA: TGCAGTGCGTTGTGGTCCAATCAGCCCCAGCATTTT.

This clonotype was counted many times. The chain uses TRBV12-3 or TRBV12-4 and TRBJ2-3; D tentatively fits TRBD1 or TRBD2 (5 bases each). V lost 8 bases and J lost 9, with 18 bases in between. This CDR3 comprises 13 residues. CDR3 region: CASHPDSEGTQYF. DNA of the CDR3: TGTGCCAGCCATCCGGATAGCGAGGGGACGCAGTATTTT.

The chain is built from TRBV7-2 and TRBJ2-7, with TRBD1 as a possible D gene (6 bases). V shed 8 bases and J shed 9 bases, with 17 bases lying between them. Per the germline V gene, CDR1 is SGHTA and CDR2 is FQGNSA. The CDR3 consists of 12 residues. The chain's CDR3 is CASGNRAGGQYF. DNA for the CDR3: TGTGCCAGCGGAAACAGGGCAGGTGGGCAGTACTTC. Together with reference TRBV7-2 and TRBJ2-7, the CDR3 gives the full variable domain: GAGVSQSPSNKVTEKGKDVELRCDPISGHTALYWYRQSLGQGLEFLIYFQGNSAPDKSGLPSDRFSAERTGGSVSTLTIQRTQQEDSAVYLCASGNRAGGQYFGPGTRLTVT.

This clonotype has at least ten counts. This chain links TRBV28 with TRBJ2-5; D gene ambiguous. Trimming shortened V by 2 bases and J by 2 bases, and 15 bases separated the two germline ends. Per the germline V gene, CDR1 is MDHEN and CDR2 is SYDVKM. This CDR3 has 16 residues. CDR3 in DNA: TGTGCCAGCAGTTTAGGGGAAAGGACGCCACAAGAGACCCAGTACTTC. Translation: CASSLGERTPQETQYF. Filled out from reference TRBV28 and TRBJ2-5, the complete variable domain reads DVKVTQSSRYLVKRTGEKVFLECVQDMDHENMFWYRQDPGLGLRLIYFSYDVKMKEKGDIPEGYSVSREKKERFSLILESASTNQTSMYLCASSLGERTPQETQYFGPGTRLLVL.

The chain couples TRBV24-1 to TRBJ2-3, with no clear D. Germline V gene sequence: CDR1 KGHDR, CDR2 SFDVKD. The ends were cut back, 1 base at V and 2 bases at J, with 3 bases in the middle. This CDR3 contains 13 residues. CDR3 in DNA: TGTGCCACCAGTGATTTCACCACAGATACGCAGTATTTT. Protein sequence: CATSDFTTDTQYF.

This clonotype has more than one count but fewer than ten. An end of the junction differs from the germline gene, which may be a read error. CDR3 DNA: TGTGCCAGCAGTTTAAAAGGTTTGGCAGGACAACATTTT. It encodes CASSLKGLAGQHF. The chain is built from TRBV12-3 or TRBV12-4 and TRBJ1-3; D possibly corresponds to TRBD1 (5 bases). The CDR3 contains 13 residues.

There are many counts of this clonotype. The gene calls are TRBV7-2 and TRBJ2-3, with 7 bases aligning to TRBD1. From germline, CDR1 is SGHTA and CDR2 FQGNSA. The CDR3 has 17 residues. V gave up 3 bases and J gave up 2 bases; unmatched junction bases: 11. The CDR3 loop is CASSFSGDRRPTDTQYF. CDR3 sequence (DNA): TGTGCCAGCAGCTTTAGTGGGGACAGACGACCCACAGATACGCAGTATTTT.